This TCR beta chain derives from a study of blood T cell repertoires in COVID-19. Repertoires were generated with immunoSEQ multiplex PCR, while TCRdb's copy carries only in-frame clones and drops some. This table holds 300,000 to 450,000 clones, about 85% found once. CDR1 and CDR2 (germline): MNHEY, SVGEGT. The junction had 15 bases not matched to a gene; V was cut back by 6 bases and J by 5 bases. This CDR3 comprises 16 residues. Sequenced: peripheral blood. This rearrangement joins TRBV6-2 or TRBV6-3 to TRBJ2-5; TRBD2 matches at 7 bases. The sequence came from a woman under 30 with acute or convalescent COVID-19. CDR3 protein: CASSFEGREMAETQYF. As DNA, the CDR3 is TGTGCCAGCAGCTTCGAGGGGCGGGAGATGGCGGAGACCCAGTACTTC.